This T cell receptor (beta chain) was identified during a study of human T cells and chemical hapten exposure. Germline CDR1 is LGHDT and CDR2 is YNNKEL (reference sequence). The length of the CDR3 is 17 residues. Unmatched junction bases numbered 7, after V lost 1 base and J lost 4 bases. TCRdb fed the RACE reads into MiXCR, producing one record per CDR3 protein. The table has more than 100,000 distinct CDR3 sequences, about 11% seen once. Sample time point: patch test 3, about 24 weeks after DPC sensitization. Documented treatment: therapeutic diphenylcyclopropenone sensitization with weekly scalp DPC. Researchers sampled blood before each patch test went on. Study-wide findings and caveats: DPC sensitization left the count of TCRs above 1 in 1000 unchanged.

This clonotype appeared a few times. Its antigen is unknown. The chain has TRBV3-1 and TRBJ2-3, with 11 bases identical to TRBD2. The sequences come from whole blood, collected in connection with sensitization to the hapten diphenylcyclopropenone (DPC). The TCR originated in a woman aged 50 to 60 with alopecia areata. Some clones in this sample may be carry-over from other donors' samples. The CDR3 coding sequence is TGTGCCAGCAGCCAAGGTGGACTAGCGGGTGGTGCAGATACGCAGTATTTT. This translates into CASSQGGLAGGADTQYF.